The sequence of this T cell receptor (beta chain) was determined in a study of HIV-infected patients and healthy controls. Study-wide points: Apparent post-therapy Gini recovery among HIV-infected patients was not reproduced with size-matched repertoires. Significant mean usage differences between HIV-infected patients and controls involved eight alpha and eight beta V genes. MAIT alpha-chain CDR3s were frequent in healthy controls, depleted in HIV+. Untreated HIV+ repertoires had roughly threefold fewer distinct CDR3s and lower Shannon diversity than healthy controls.

This clonotype came up many times. The target antigen is unknown. cDNA was made from approximately 500 ng RNA using alpha and beta constant primers. Separate chain-specific third strand synthesis with multiplexing indices produced the alpha and beta libraries. From the 5' RACE reads, TCRdb called clonotypes with MiXCR, one entry per CDR3 protein. In the table there are 13,000 or so distinct CDR3 sequences, 9% to 10% of which are singletons. The CDR3 runs to 14 residues. V was clipped by 1 base and J by 1 base, with 5 bases between them. Germline CDR1 LNHDA, CDR2 SQIVND (reference sequence). No cell fractionation was done, so the repertoire covers all unsorted peripheral blood T cells.

V usage is TRBV19 and J usage is TRBJ1-5; D not resolved. This receptor was taken from an adult in good health. Sequenced: blood. The CDR3 spells CASSIGASNQPQHF. The DNA for the CDR3 is TGTGCCAGTAGTATAGGTGCCAGCAATCAGCCCCAGCATTTT.